This T cell receptor beta chain was recorded in a study of blood T cell repertoires in COVID-19. The overall study: PBMCs, B-cell-depleted T cells, or T cells provided the cDNA or gDNA that made up the material.

Assay: immunoSEQ multiplex PCR; the TCRdb copy retains only in-frame clones and omits some. The data contain 250,000 to 350,000 clones, approximately 86% of them seen just once; the ten biggest clones take up 9% to 9.5%. V was pared by 4 bases and J by 1 base, with 12 bases of the junction left unmatched. This CDR3 region has 17 residues. Germline V lookup: CDR1 LGHNA, CDR2 YSLEER. The TCR comes from a man aged 18 to 30 with active or convalescent COVID-19. V gene TRBV4-3 combines with J gene TRBJ1-2; TRBD1 agrees at 7 bases. Sequenced material: peripheral blood. CDR3 protein: CASSLDFRGEYNYGYTF. The CDR3 bases are TGCGCCAGCAGCCTCGATTTCAGGGGGGAGTATAACTATGGCTACACCTTC.